This TCR beta chain was identified during a study of blood T cell repertoires in COVID-19. Across the whole study: The study drew acute and convalescent COVID-19 samples from the United States, Italy and Spain. PBMCs, B-cell-depleted T cells, or T cells were the source of the cDNA or gDNA that made up the material.

Authors' data handling: Nucleated cell counts were estimated from reference gene primer amplification. Profiling relied on immunoSEQ multiplex PCR, and the TCRdb table lists in-frame clones only, not all of them. The V and J calls and the clone size are those of that table, but D and trimming were determined from the DNA. This table holds 190,000 or so clones, 87% found once. The sample taken for sequencing was peripheral blood. The sequence was collected from a man between 35 and 55 years old with active or convalescent COVID-19.

CDR3 region: CASSGTVYTGELFF. The CDR3 region has the DNA TGTGCCAGCAGCGGGACAGTGTACACCGGGGAGCTGTTTTTT. The chain combines TRBV6-5 with TRBJ2-2, with TRBD1 matching over 7 bases. CDR1 and CDR2 (germline): MNHEY, SVGAGI. CDR3 length: 14 residues. J was trimmed by 3 bases and V by 6 bases; bases with no gene match: 4.